This T cell receptor beta chain came from a study of blood T cell repertoires in COVID-19. CDR1 MNHEY and CDR2 SVGAGI come from the germline V gene. Trimming shortened V by 4 bases and J by 7 bases, and 13 bases separated the two germline ends. The CDR3 totals 14 residues. Participants, about 18 to 90 years old, spanned about 26 US areas. This clone was counted once. Method: immunoSEQ multiplex PCR; TCRdb's copy keeps in-frame clones and lacks some. The sample consists of 300,000 to 400,000 clones, more than 80% of them appearing once. The receptor was derived from a man aged 18-30 years who had recovered from COVID-19. Sequencing was carried out using PBMCs or T cells enriched from blood (not recorded which). The genes are TRBV6-5 and TRBJ1-4, with D unclear. CDR3 sequence (DNA): TGTGCCAGCAGTTCATTCGATAACTTTGAAAAACTGTTTTTT. Its protein is CASSSFDNFEKLFF.